This TCR beta chain was sequenced during a study of CXCR3-negative and CXCR3-positive naive CD8 T cells. Study observations and caveats: Sequencing showed both naive subsets with comparably high diversity, and memory CD8+ cells much lower.

As regards this clonotype: Its antigen is still unknown.

CDR1 is MNHEY, CDR2 SVGEGT, per germline. The CDR3 contains 15 residues. All TRB cDNA libraries came from 5' RACE performed with UMI labels. No DNA is given; TCRdb re-called the 5' RACE reads and lists each CDR3 protein once. Here the sample table reports fewer than 90,000 distinct CDR3 sequences. Material for sequencing was naive CXCR3- CD8+ T cells from blood. The subset denotes: CD45RO-CCR7+CD27+CD95- naive CD8+ T cells lacking CXCR3 (TNR3-). The receptor was derived from a human donor in good health. Some clones in this sample may be carry-over from other donors' samples. The chain has TRBV6-2 or TRBV6-3 and TRBJ1-1. This CDR3 reads CASSYRHGLNTEAFF.